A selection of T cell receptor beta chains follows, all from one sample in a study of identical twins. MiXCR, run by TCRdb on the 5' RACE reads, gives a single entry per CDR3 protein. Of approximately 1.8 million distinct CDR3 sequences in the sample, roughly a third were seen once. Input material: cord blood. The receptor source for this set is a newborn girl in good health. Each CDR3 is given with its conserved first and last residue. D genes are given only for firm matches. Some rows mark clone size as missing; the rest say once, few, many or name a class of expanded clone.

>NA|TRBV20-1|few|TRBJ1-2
CSARESYGYTF
TGCAGTGCTAGAGAGTCCTATGGCTACACCTTC
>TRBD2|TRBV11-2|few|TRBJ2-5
CASSLDLAGGQETQYF
TGTGCCAGCAGCTTAGATCTAGCGGGGGGGCAAGAGACCCAGTACTTC
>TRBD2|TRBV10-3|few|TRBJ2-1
CAISSGRGGDEQFF
TGTGCCATCAGTAGCGGGAGGGGTGGGGATGAGCAGTTCTTC
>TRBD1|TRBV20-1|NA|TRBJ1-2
CSATYETGGWGYTF
TGCAGTGCCACATACGAAACAGGGGGCTGGGGCTACACCTTC
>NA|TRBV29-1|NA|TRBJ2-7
CSARTGRVYEQYF
TGCAGCGCCCGGACAGGGAGGGTCTACGAGCAGTACTTC
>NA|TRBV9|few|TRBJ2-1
CASSVVGGHRDEQFF
TGTGCCAGCAGCGTAGTGGGGGGACACAGGGATGAGCAGTTCTTC
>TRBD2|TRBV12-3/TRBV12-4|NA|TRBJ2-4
CASSPLGGWDIQYF
TGTGCCAGCAGTCCGTTGGGGGGGTGGGACATTCAGTACTTC
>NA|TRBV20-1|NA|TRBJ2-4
CSAKETPRPPKNIQYF
TGCAGTGCTAAGGAGACCCCGAGGCCCCCCAAAAACATTCAGTACTTC
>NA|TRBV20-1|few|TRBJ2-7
CSARAPAAIYEQYF
TGCAGTGCTAGGGCACCAGCGGCTATATACGAGCAGTACTTC
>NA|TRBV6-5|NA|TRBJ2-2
CAGTTPTTGELFF
TGTGCCGGCACAACACCGACCACCGGGGAGCTGTTTTTT
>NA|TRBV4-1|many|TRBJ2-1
CASSQEPAEEAFF
TGCGCCAGCAGCCAAGAACCGGCCGAGGAGGCGTTCTTC
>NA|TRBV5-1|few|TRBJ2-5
CASSPDGQQETQYF
TGCGCCAGCAGCCCGGACGGGCAACAAGAGACCCAGTACTTC
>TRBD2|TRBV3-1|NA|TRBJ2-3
CASSHILAGGTDTQYF
TGTGCCAGCAGCCATATCCTAGCGGGGGGGACAGATACGCAGTATTTT
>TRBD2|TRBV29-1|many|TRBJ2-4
CSVPSGNIQYF
TGCAGCGTTCCTAGCGGGAACATTCAGTACTTC
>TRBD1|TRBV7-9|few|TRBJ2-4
CASSEGTGVWTKNIQYF
TGTGCCAGCAGCGAAGGGACAGGGGTATGGACCAAAAACATTCAGTACTTC
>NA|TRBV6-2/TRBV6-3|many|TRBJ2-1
CASVSGYNEQFF
TGTGCCAGCGTTTCAGGGTACAATGAGCAGTTCTTC
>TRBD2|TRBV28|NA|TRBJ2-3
CASSLTSGRASTDTQYF
TGTGCCAGCAGTTTGACTAGCGGGAGGGCAAGCACAGATACGCAGTATTTT
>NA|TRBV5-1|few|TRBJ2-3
CASYIFSGTDTQYF
TGCGCCAGCTACATTTTTTCGGGCACAGATACGCAGTATTTT
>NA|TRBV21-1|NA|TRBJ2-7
CASSRNLTAGGGYEQYF
TGTGCCAGCAGCCGGAATCTTACAGCAGGGGGAGGGTACGAGCAGTACTTC
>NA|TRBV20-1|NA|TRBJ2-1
CSAREEPMRLEQFF
TGCAGTGCTAGAGAAGAGCCAATGCGGCTTGAGCAGTTCTTC
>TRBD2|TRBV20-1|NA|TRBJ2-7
CSALGTSGRVTYYEQYF
TGCAGTGCTCTTGGGACTAGCGGGAGGGTTACCTACTACGAGCAGTACTTC
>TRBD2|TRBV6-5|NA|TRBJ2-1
CASSYLAGGPYSEQFF
TGTGCCAGCAGTTATTTAGCGGGAGGGCCCTACAGTGAGCAGTTCTTC
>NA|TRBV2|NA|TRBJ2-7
CAGSSGARGYEQYF
TGTGCCGGCAGTTCGGGGGCGCGAGGCTACGAGCAGTACTTC
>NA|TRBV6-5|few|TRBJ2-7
CASSTTLHNEQYF
TGTGCCAGCAGCACCACACTGCACAATGAGCAGTACTTC
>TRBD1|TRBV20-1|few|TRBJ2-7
CSASLGTGRTYEQYF
TGCAGTGCTAGCCTCGGGACAGGGAGGACCTACGAGCAGTACTTC
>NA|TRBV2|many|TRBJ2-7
CASRVQPYEQYF
TGTGCCAGCAGGGTACAGCCCTACGAGCAGTACTTC
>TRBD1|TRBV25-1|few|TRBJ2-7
CASSPAPDRWSEQYF
TGTGCCAGCAGTCCAGCACCGGACAGGTGGTCCGAGCAGTACTTC
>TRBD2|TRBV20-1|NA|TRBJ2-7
CSGTPPTSGYEQYF
TGCAGTGGGACCCCACCGACTAGCGGCTACGAGCAGTACTTC
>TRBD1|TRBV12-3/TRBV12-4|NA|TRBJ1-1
CANSFGTVYTEAFF
TGTGCCAACAGTTTCGGGACAGTATACACTGAAGCTTTCTTT
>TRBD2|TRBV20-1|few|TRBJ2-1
CSAHHGTSGSSAEFF
TGCAGTGCCCATCACGGGACTAGCGGCTCGTCCGCCGAGTTCTTC
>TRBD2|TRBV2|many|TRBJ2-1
CASSEPSGRDYEQFF
TGTGCCAGCAGTGAACCTAGCGGGAGAGATTATGAGCAGTTCTTC
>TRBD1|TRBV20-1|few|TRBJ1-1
CSAQRGQGNTEAFF
TGCAGTGCGCAACGGGGACAGGGCAACACTGAAGCTTTCTTT
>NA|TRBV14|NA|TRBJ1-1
CASRPRRDTEAFF
TGTGCCAGCAGACCCCGGCGGGACACTGAAGCTTTCTTT
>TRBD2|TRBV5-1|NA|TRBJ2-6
CASSLVSSGSGANVLTF
TGCGCCAGCAGCTTGGTATCTAGCGGCTCTGGGGCCAACGTCCTGACTTTC
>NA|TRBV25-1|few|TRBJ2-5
CASSEPQGFQETQYF
TGTGCCAGCAGTGAACCCCAGGGGTTCCAAGAGACCCAGTACTTC
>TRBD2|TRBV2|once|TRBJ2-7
CASSRTAGGLYNEQYF
TGTGCCAGCAGTCGCACAGCGGGGGGCCTCTACAATGAGCAGTACTTC
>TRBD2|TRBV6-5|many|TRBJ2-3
CASSYGTSGTDTQYF
TGTGCCAGCAGTTACGGGACTAGCGGCACAGATACGCAGTATTTT
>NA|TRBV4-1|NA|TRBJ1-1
CASSQARGKAFF
TGCGCCAGCAGCCAAGCCAGGGGAAAAGCTTTCTTT
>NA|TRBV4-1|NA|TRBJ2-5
CASSLLVVETQYF
TGCGCCAGCAGCTTACTAGTAGTGGAGACCCAGTACTTC
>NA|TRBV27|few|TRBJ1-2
CASKPIRTEGYGYTF
TGTGCCAGCAAGCCAATCCGGACAGAAGGATATGGCTACACCTTC
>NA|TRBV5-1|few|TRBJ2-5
CASSTTPGPQETQYF
TGCGCCAGCAGCACCACCCCAGGGCCCCAGGAGACCCAGTACTTC
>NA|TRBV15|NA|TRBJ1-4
CATSRDRVGEKLFF
TGTGCCACCAGCAGAGACAGGGTTGGTGAAAAACTGTTTTTT
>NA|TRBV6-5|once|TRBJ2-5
CASSYSTIGGPEYF
TGTGCCAGCAGTTACTCGACAATCGGAGGGCCGGAGTACTTC
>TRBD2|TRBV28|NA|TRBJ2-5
CASSLSSGRAETQYF
TGTGCCAGCAGTTTGAGTAGCGGGAGGGCCGAGACCCAGTACTTC
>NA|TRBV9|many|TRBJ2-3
CASSVGVSTDTQYF
TGTGCCAGCAGCGTAGGGGTTAGCACAGATACGCAGTATTTT
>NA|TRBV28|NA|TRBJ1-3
CASTWGRNTIYF
TGTGCCAGCACCTGGGGGAGAAACACCATATATTTT
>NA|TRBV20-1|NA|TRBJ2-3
CSAKWVADTQYF
TGCAGTGCTAAGTGGGTCGCAGATACGCAGTATTTT
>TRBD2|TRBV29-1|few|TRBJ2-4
CSAPSGLAGAPYNEQYF
TGCAGCGCTCCATCGGGACTAGCGGGAGCCCCCTACAATGAGCAGTACTTC
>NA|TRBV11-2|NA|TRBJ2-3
CASSSLPRHRHTDTQYF
TGTGCCAGCAGCTCTCTCCCCAGACATCGGCACACAGATACGCAGTATTTT
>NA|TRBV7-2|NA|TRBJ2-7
CASSLPRGFYYEQYF
TGTGCCAGCAGCTTGCCCCGGGGGTTCTACTACGAGCAGTACTTC
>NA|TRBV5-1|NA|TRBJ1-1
CASSLADPGTLNTEAFF
TGCGCCAGCAGCTTGGCCGACCCGGGGACTCTGAACACTGAAGCTTTCTTT
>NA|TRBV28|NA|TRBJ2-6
CASRQVSGANVLTF
TGTGCCAGCAGGCAGGTCTCTGGGGCCAACGTCCTGACTTTC
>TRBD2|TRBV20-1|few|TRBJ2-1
CSASSFLLAGENNEQFF
TGCAGTGCTAGCAGCTTTTTACTAGCGGGAGAGAACAATGAGCAGTTCTTC
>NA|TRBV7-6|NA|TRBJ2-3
CASTVGPGPDTQYF
TGTGCCAGCACCGTGGGACCGGGGCCGGATACGCAGTATTTT
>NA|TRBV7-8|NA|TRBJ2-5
CASGLDRWLAQETQYF
TGTGCCAGCGGCTTAGATCGTTGGCTAGCTCAAGAGACCCAGTACTTC